This TCR beta chain comes out of a study of cytomegalovirus exposure and HLA in healthy donors. The CDR3 is 16 amino acids. Germline lookup yields CDR1 SEHNR and CDR2 FQNEAQ (reference sequence). V was cut by 1 base and J by 7 bases, with 18 bases left in between. Study results and caveats: The study had only CMV serostatus as immune exposure information.

This clone showed up just a few times. What it recognizes is unknown. The study ran its PCR with 60 Vbeta and 13 Jbeta primers. Method: immunoSEQ multiplex PCR; TCRdb's copy keeps in-frame clones and lacks some. The data contain approximately 76,000 clones, about 60% of them singletons. This sequence was found in a young man in good health and CMV-seropositive. The chain combines TRBV7-9 with TRBJ2-3, with D maybe TRBD2 (5 bases). The sequencing sample was made of PBMCs. In DNA form, the CDR3 reads TGTGCCAGCAGCTTAGTCGGCGGGTTTGGTGTTAATACGCAGTATTTT. It encodes CASSLVGGFGVNTQYF.